Presented here are 17 T cell receptor beta chains from one specimen sequenced in a study of shared clonotypes between healthy human individuals. Sequencing used immunoSEQ multiplex PCR; TCRdb keeps in-frame clones, though not all of them. The data hold about 2.4 million clones, with roughly 93% observed a single time. Sequenced input: naive CD4+ T cells from PBMCs. This sample's subset: CD45RA+ positively selected. These receptors originate from a man aged 18 to 35 in good health. Some clones in this sample may be carry-over from other donors' samples.

Remarks on this clone: This CDR3 is also generated by other DNA sequences in the sample. DNA of the CDR3: TGTGCCAGCAGCTTACTGGGAGAGACCCAGTACTTC. As protein: CASSLLGETQYF. This chain uses TRBV7-3 with TRBJ2-5; D gene uncertain. Trimming pared 2 bases from V and 4 bases from J, leaving 5 bases between. CDR3 length equals 12 residues. CDR1 SGHTA and CDR2 FQGTGA come from the germline V gene.

The V gene is TRBV30, the J gene TRBJ2-3, with D perhaps being TRBD1 or TRBD2 (5 bases each). The V and J ends lost 2 bases and 4 bases respectively, with 16 bases between them. CDR1 GTSNPN and CDR2 SVGIG come from the germline V gene (reference sequence). This CDR3 has 15 amino acids. This CDR3 is CAWSPRGRGPDTQYF. CDR3 DNA sequence: TGTGCCTGGAGTCCCCGGGGCAGAGGGCCAGATACGCAGTATTTT. Using reference TRBV30 and TRBJ2-3 for the parts outside the CDR3, the full variable domain is SQTIHQWPATLVQPVGSPLSLECTVEGTSNPNLYWYRQAAGRGLQLLFYSVGIGQISSEVPQNLSASRPQDRQFILSSKKLLLSDSGFYLCAWSPRGRGPDTQYFGPGTRLTVL.

CDR3 region: CASSLDLTGVDTQYF. CDR3 nucleotide sequence: TGTGCCAGCAGCTTAGATCTTACGGGAGTAGATACGCAGTATTTT. The chain links TRBV11-2 to TRBJ2-3, with a possible D match to TRBD2 (6 bases). Trimming stripped 0 bases from V and 5 bases from J, with 12 bases between. Germline lookup yields CDR1 SGHAT and CDR2 FQNNGV. The CDR3 extends over 15 amino acids.

The chain couples TRBV9 to TRBJ2-7; D is ambiguous. The CDR3 loop spans 12 amino acids. Per the germline V gene, CDR1 is SGDLS and CDR2 is YYNGEE. V was shortened by 9 bases and J by 5 bases, with 15 bases between the two germline ends. CDR3 bases: TGTGCCATATGTCGCTTGCGGAACGAGCAGTACTTC. Translating gives CAICRLRNEQYF.

The chain recombines TRBV29-1 with TRBJ2-3; 10 bases are a match to TRBD1. J lost 4 bases, V lost 7 bases, and 8 bases had no gene match. Germline assignment: CDR1 SQVTM and CDR2 ANQGSEA. CDR3 length: 14 amino acids. The CDR3 sequence: CSAIGTGAPDTQYF. For the CDR3, the DNA is TGCAGCGCTATAGGGACAGGGGCGCCAGATACGCAGTATTTT.

V gene TRBV7-2 combines with J gene TRBJ2-1; D is possibly TRBD2 (5 bases). In germline, CDR1 is SGHTA, CDR2 FQGNSA. Deletions cut 1 base from V and 9 bases from J, with 10 bases between. The CDR3 consists of 13 residues. The CDR3 is CASSLEASIEQFF. The CDR3 nucleotides read TGTGCCAGCAGCTTAGAGGCTAGCATTGAGCAGTTCTTC.

The chain recombines TRBV7-2 with TRBJ2-4; D not resolved. This CDR3 is 14 amino acids long. V shed 3 bases and J shed 6 bases, with 12 bases lying between them. CDR1 and CDR2 from the germline V gene are SGHTA and FQGNSA. In DNA form, the CDR3 reads TGTGCCAGCAGCTTGGGATTTACGCGAAACATTCAGTACTTC. This translates into CASSLGFTRNIQYF.

This clone appeared a single time. This chain connects TRBV29-1 to TRBJ2-2, with D perhaps matching TRBD1 (6 bases). CDR1 is SQVTM and CDR2 is ANQGSEA in the germline V gene. The ends were cut back, 5 bases at V and 7 bases at J, with 17 bases in the middle. There are 14 residues in the CDR3. CDR3 DNA sequence: TGCAGCGTTTCCCCGGGGACATTCGTCGGGGAGCTGTTTTTT. This codes for CSVSPGTFVGELFF.

The V gene is TRBV19, the J gene TRBJ2-5; TRBD2 matches 8 bases. V lost 4 bases to trimming and J lost 1 base; unmatched junction nucleotides: 5. Germline V gene lookup returns CDR1 LNHDA and CDR2 SQIVND (reference sequence). The CDR3 contains 15 residues. Here the CDR3 reads CASSNPGGAQETQYF. The CDR3 DNA is TGTGCCAGTAGTAACCCGGGGGGGGCCCAAGAGACCCAGTACTTC.

This chain uses TRBV6-6 with TRBJ1-2, with D perhaps TRBD1 (6 bases). V lost 4 bases, J lost 3 bases, and 9 bases lay in between. This CDR3 is 13 amino acids long. The V gene's germline CDR1 is MNHNY and CDR2 SVGAGI (reference sequence). In nucleotides, the CDR3 is TGTGCCAGCAGTTTCAACAGGGACTATGGCTACACCTTC. It specifies CASSFNRDYGYTF.

CDR3 amino acids: CASSEAVGAAGELFF. The CDR3 nucleotides read TGTGCCAGCAGTGAAGCTGTGGGGGCCGCCGGGGAGCTGTTTTTT. The V call is TRBV2, the J call TRBJ2-2; TRBD1 might be the D (6 bases). The CDR3 is 15 residues long. Germline values: CDR1 SNHLY, CDR2 FYNNEI. V gave up 0 bases and J gave up 6 bases, with 11 bases separating them. The variable domain in full, with the rest retrieved from reference TRBV2 and TRBJ2-2, is EPEVTQTPSHQVTQMGQEVILRCVPISNHLYFYWYRQILGQKVEFLVSFYNNEISEKSEIFDDQFSVERPDGSNFTLKIRSTKLEDSAMYFCASSEAVGAAGELFFGEGSRLTVL.

This chain connects TRBV6-5 to TRBJ2-5; 10 bases are a match to TRBD2. V was pared by 4 bases and J by 4 bases, with 6 bases of the junction left unmatched. The CDR3 sequence is 15 residues long. Per the germline V gene, CDR1 is MNHEY and CDR2 is SVGAGI. CDR3 region: CASSSGGLALETQYF. The CDR3 DNA is TGTGCCAGCAGTTCTGGGGGACTAGCGTTAGAGACCCAGTACTTC.

The chain couples TRBV7-2 to TRBJ1-4; D ambiguous. The CDR3 totals 12 residues. Germline V gene lookup returns CDR1 SGHTA and CDR2 FQGNSA. V was cut by 1 base and J by 7 bases, with 4 bases left in between. For the CDR3, the DNA is TGTGCCAGCAGCTTAGTAGCTGAAAAACTGTTTTTT. It codes for CASSLVAEKLFF. Filled out from reference TRBV7-2 and TRBJ1-4, the complete variable domain reads GAGVSQSPSNKVTEKGKDVELRCDPISGHTALYWYRQSLGQGLEFLIYFQGNSAPDKSGLPSDRFSAERTGGSVSTLTIQRTQQEDSAVYLCASSLVAEKLFFGSGTQLSVL.

CDR3 in DNA: TGCAGCGTTGATCTTCTGAATGGCTACACCTTC. Its protein is CSVDLLNGYTF. The chain joins TRBV29-1 to TRBJ1-2, with D unresolved. CDR1 and CDR2 (germline): SQVTM, ANQGSEA. CDR3 size: 11 residues. V was cut by 3 bases and J by 6 bases, with 8 bases left in between.

The rearrangement uses TRBV27 and TRBJ2-5; 7 nucleotides line up with TRBD2. Losses at the gene ends were 6 bases for V and 5 bases for J; bases not matched to a gene: 6. This CDR3 spans 13 amino acids. Germline V gene lookup returns CDR1 MNHEY and CDR2 SMNVEV (reference sequence). Written as DNA, the CDR3 is TGTGCCAGCAGCCCATGGGGGGGGGAGACCCAGTACTTC. Protein: CASSPWGGETQYF.

V and J are TRBV7-2 and TRBJ1-2, with a tentative D call TRBD1 (6 bases). The CDR3 spans 13 residues. Per germline, CDR1 SGHTA and CDR2 FQGNSA. The V and J ends lost 3 bases and 4 bases respectively, with 9 bases between them. CDR3 nucleotide sequence: TGTGCCAGCAGCTTTCAGGGGAGCTATGGCTACACCTTC. It is translated as CASSFQGSYGYTF.

The V gene is TRBV7-2, the J gene TRBJ1-1; D may be TRBD1 (5 bases). The V and J ends lost 1 base and 7 bases respectively, with 19 bases between them. This CDR3 is 16 amino acids long. Germline V gene data show CDR1 as SGHTA and CDR2 as FQGNSA. CDR3 loop: CASSLVVGGGTGEAFF. CDR3 coding DNA: TGTGCCAGCAGCTTAGTAGTGGGCGGGGGAACAGGTGAAGCTTTCTTT.